These T cell receptor beta chains were read from a single sample in a study of control samples from healthy donors and cancer patients. Sequencing was performed with immunoSEQ multiplex PCR; in TCRdb, only in-frame clones are kept and a portion is missing. The table includes 150,000 to 200,000 clones, around 90% detected once. Sequenced input: blood. These receptor sequences come from a man aged 25 to 45 in good health. Each CDR3 is given with its conserved first and last residue. The D gene is left open where the match is weak. Clone size appears in some rows only: once, few, many, or a class for an expanded clone.

CDR3aa: CASSPVGQGGNSPLHF
CDR3nt: TGTGCCAGCTCACCGGTGGGACAGGGCGGCAATTCACCCCTCCACTTT
v_gene: TRBV18
abundance: .
d_gene: TRBD1
j_gene: TRBJ1-6

CDR3aa: CASQRAGLYNEQFF
CDR3nt: TGTGCCAGCCAGAGGGCAGGTTTGTACAATGAGCAGTTCTTC
v_gene: TRBV27
abundance: .
d_gene: .
j_gene: TRBJ2-1

CDR3aa: CASSLLARNEQFF
CDR3nt: TGTGCCAGCAGCTTATTAGCCAGGAACGAGCAGTTCTTC
v_gene: TRBV7-3
abundance: .
d_gene: .
j_gene: TRBJ2-1

CDR3aa: CASSHAGEPTDTQYF
CDR3nt: TGTGCCAGCAGCCACGCGGGGGAACCCACAGATACGCAGTATTTT
v_gene: TRBV4-2
abundance: .
d_gene: TRBD2
j_gene: TRBJ2-3

CDR3aa: CASSLAAGAQPQHF
CDR3nt: TGCGCCAGCAGCTTGGCGGCAGGGGCCCAGCCCCAGCATTTT
v_gene: TRBV5-1
abundance: once
d_gene: .
j_gene: TRBJ1-5

CDR3aa: CSASSLAGRDEQFF
CDR3nt: TGCAGTGCTAGTAGCCTAGCGGGAAGGGATGAGCAGTTCTTC
v_gene: TRBV20-1
abundance: .
d_gene: TRBD2
j_gene: TRBJ2-1

CDR3aa: CASSEERDTDTQYF
CDR3nt: TGTGCCAGCAGTGAAGAGCGGGACACAGATACGCAGTATTTT
v_gene: TRBV6-1
abundance: .
d_gene: TRBD2
j_gene: TRBJ2-3

CDR3aa: CASSLGTGVSNQPQHF
CDR3nt: TGTGCCAGCAGTTTAGGGACAGGGGTTAGCAATCAGCCCCAGCATTTT
v_gene: TRBV27
abundance: .
d_gene: TRBD1
j_gene: TRBJ1-5

CDR3aa: CATSRGTSDTDTQYF
CDR3nt: TGTGCCACCAGCAGAGGGACTAGCGACACAGATACGCAGTATTTT
v_gene: TRBV15
abundance: .
d_gene: TRBD2
j_gene: TRBJ2-3

CDR3aa: CASSPGQGADTQYF
CDR3nt: TGTGCCAGCAGCCCCGGACAGGGTGCGGATACGCAGTATTTT
v_gene: TRBV5-4
abundance: .
d_gene: TRBD1
j_gene: TRBJ2-3

CDR3aa: CASSGSGGADTQYF
CDR3nt: TGTGCCAGCAGTGGGTCCGGGGGCGCAGATACGCAGTATTTT
v_gene: TRBV2
abundance: .
d_gene: .
j_gene: TRBJ2-3

CDR3aa: CASSDTSGGRNEQFF
CDR3nt: TGTGCCAGCAGTGACACTAGCGGGGGTAGGAATGAGCAGTTCTTC
v_gene: TRBV6-1
abundance: .
d_gene: TRBD2
j_gene: TRBJ2-1

CDR3aa: CASSLDSDYGYTF
CDR3nt: TGTGCCAGTAGCTTGGACAGCGACTATGGCTACACCTTC
v_gene: TRBV19
abundance: .
d_gene: .
j_gene: TRBJ1-2

CDR3aa: CASMRASGSDEQFF
CDR3nt: TGTGCCAGTATGAGGGCTAGCGGTTCAGATGAGCAGTTCTTC
v_gene: TRBV19
abundance: .
d_gene: TRBD2
j_gene: TRBJ2-1

CDR3aa: CASSDLSYEQYF
CDR3nt: TGTGCCAGCAGCGACCTCTCCTACGAGCAGTACTTC
v_gene: TRBV7-9
abundance: few
d_gene: .
j_gene: TRBJ2-7

CDR3aa: CSARTGYSNQPQHF
CDR3nt: TGCAGCGCCCGGACAGGTTATAGCAATCAGCCCCAGCATTTT
v_gene: TRBV29-1
abundance: .
d_gene: TRBD1
j_gene: TRBJ1-5

CDR3aa: CASSVSDRDYNEQFF
CDR3nt: TGTGCCAGCAGCGTATCAGATAGAGATTACAATGAGCAGTTCTTC
v_gene: TRBV9
abundance: once
d_gene: .
j_gene: TRBJ2-1

CDR3aa: CASSLKRDYTDTQYF
CDR3nt: TGTGCCAGCAGCTTAAAGCGGGATTACACAGATACGCAGTATTTT
v_gene: TRBV7-8
abundance: .
d_gene: TRBD2
j_gene: TRBJ2-3

CDR3aa: CASSPFSGRTTDTQYF
CDR3nt: TGTGCCAGCAGCCCCTTTAGCGGGAGGACCACAGATACGCAGTATTTT
v_gene: TRBV5-4
abundance: .
d_gene: TRBD2
j_gene: TRBJ2-3

CDR3aa: CASSSMGAGYF
CDR3nt: TGTGCCAGCAGCTCCATGGGAGCTGGGTACTTC
v_gene: TRBV11-2
abundance: .
d_gene: .
j_gene: TRBJ2-5

CDR3aa: CASSQYSYEQYF
CDR3nt: TGTGCCAGCAGTCAATACTCCTACGAGCAGTACTTC
v_gene: TRBV12-3/TRBV12-4
abundance: .
d_gene: .
j_gene: TRBJ2-7

CDR3aa: CASSLYGHQETQYF
CDR3nt: TGTGCCAGCAGTTTATATGGGCACCAAGAGACCCAGTACTTC
v_gene: TRBV27
abundance: .
d_gene: .
j_gene: TRBJ2-5

CDR3aa: CASSPNMNGWDGYTF
CDR3nt: TGTGCCAGCTCACCAAATATGAACGGTTGGGATGGCTACACCTTC
v_gene: TRBV18
abundance: .
d_gene: .
j_gene: TRBJ1-2

CDR3aa: CASSWRQGSYNEQFF
CDR3nt: TGCGCCAGCAGCTGGCGACAGGGCTCCTACAATGAGCAGTTCTTC
v_gene: TRBV5-1
abundance: .
d_gene: TRBD1
j_gene: TRBJ2-1

CDR3aa: CASSLGDLIFLTF
CDR3nt: TGTGCCAGCAGCTTAGGGGACCTAATATTCCTGACTTTC
v_gene: TRBV7-2
abundance: .
d_gene: .
j_gene: TRBJ2-6